This is a list of T cell receptor beta chains from one sample in a study of T-cell reconstitution after alpha-beta-depleted transplantation in children. TCRdb re-derived calls from the PCR reads in MiXCR, one entry per CDR3 protein. The sample shows about 310,000 distinct CDR3 sequences, roughly 21% of them seen only once. Sequenced here: PBMCs, mostly from graft donor cells, sampled 180 days after TCRalphabeta/CD19-depleted stem cell transplant. The receptors originated from a male patient aged 10 to 17 who had a stem cell transplant for acute lymphoblastic leukemia, so the T cells may come from the graft donor. CDR3s include the opening cysteine and the closing phenylalanine or tryptophan. The D gene is left open where the match is weak. Size is omitted from some rows. Given values are once, few, many or a class for expanded clones.

CSARRAGVADTQYF,TGCAGTGCTAGAAGAGCGGGAGTCGCGGATACGCAGTATTTT,few,TRBV20-1,TRBD2,TRBJ2-3
CATSDRRHQKLFF,TGTGCCACCAGTGACCGTCGGCACCAGAAACTGTTTTTT,-,TRBV24-1,-,TRBJ1-4
CASSLGLAGGTNEQFF,TGTGCCAGCAGCTTGGGACTAGCGGGAGGTACCAATGAGCAGTTCTTC,few,TRBV4-2,TRBD2,TRBJ2-1
CASSPRGSQGAMNTEAFF,TGTGCCAGCTCACCACGGGGTTCACAGGGAGCTATGAACACTGAAGCTTTCTTT,-,TRBV18,-,TRBJ1-1
CASSTSFPGTEAFF,TGTGCCAGTAGTACATCCTTTCCCGGGACTGAAGCTTTCTTT,-,TRBV19,-,TRBJ1-1
CASSLVVQGTGELFF,TGTGCCAGCAGTTTAGTGGTACAGGGGACCGGGGAGCTGTTTTTT,few,TRBV12-3/TRBV12-4,TRBD1,TRBJ2-2
CSVERKNTGELFF,TGCAGCGTTGAGAGAAAGAACACCGGGGAGCTGTTTTTT,many,TRBV29-1,-,TRBJ2-2
CASSFEGTYEQYF,TGTGCCAGCAGTTTCGAAGGAACCTACGAGCAGTACTTC,-,TRBV6-5,-,TRBJ2-7
CASSQTGGSGYEQYF,TGTGCCAGCAGCCAAACAGGGGGATCCGGCTACGAGCAGTACTTC,many,TRBV11-2,TRBD1,TRBJ2-7
CASSGYGRPGNEQFF,TGCGCCAGCAGTGGGTACGGGAGGCCCGGTAATGAGCAGTTCTTC,few,TRBV10-2,TRBD2,TRBJ2-1
CASSPPYRGSPLHF,TGCGCCAGCAGCCCGCCTTACAGGGGTTCACCCCTCCACTTT,-,TRBV5-1,TRBD1,TRBJ1-6
CAIRDFVNYGYTF,TGTGCCATCCGGGACTTCGTGAACTATGGCTACACCTTC,few,TRBV6-1,-,TRBJ1-2
CASRGAAQFSEKLFF,TGTGCCAGCAGGGGGGCAGCTCAGTTCAGTGAAAAACTGTTTTTT,-,TRBV2,-,TRBJ1-4
CAWRRPSEGFFYEQYF,TGTGCCTGGAGGCGTCCTTCTGAGGGATTCTTCTACGAGCAGTACTTC,few,TRBV30,-,TRBJ2-7
CASSSLLTGTYYNEQFF,TGTGCCAGCAGTTCCCTATTGACCGGGACTTATTACAATGAGCAGTTCTTC,-,TRBV6-5,-,TRBJ2-1
CASSLSWEQFF,TGCGCCAGCAGCTTGTCGTGGGAGCAGTTCTTC,-,TRBV5-1,-,TRBJ2-1
CASRLAAFGNEQFF,TGCGCCAGCAGACTAGCGGCCTTTGGAAATGAGCAGTTCTTC,-,TRBV4-1,TRBD2,TRBJ2-1
CASSARGSVTEAFF,TGTGCCAGCAGCGCTCGGGGCTCGGTGACTGAAGCTTTCTTT,few,TRBV7-6,-,TRBJ1-1
CATSDIGGRETQYF,TGTGCCACCAGTGATATAGGGGGGCGAGAGACCCAGTACTTC,-,TRBV24-1,-,TRBJ2-5
CSVDPEWNEQFF,TGCAGCGTTGACCCGGAGTGGAATGAGCAGTTCTTC,many,TRBV29-1,-,TRBJ2-1
CASSFEAYEQYF,TGTGCCAGCAGCTTCGAGGCCTACGAGCAGTACTTC,few,TRBV7-6,-,TRBJ2-7
CASSLGYTLNTEAFF,TGTGCCAGCAGTTTAGGATACACGCTGAACACTGAAGCTTTCTTT,few,TRBV27,-,TRBJ1-1
CAISEFGTDNQPQHF,TGTGCCATCAGTGAGTTTGGGACAGACAATCAGCCCCAGCATTTT,-,TRBV10-3,TRBD1,TRBJ1-5
CASSPREYGYTF,TGTGCCAGCAGCCCTAGAGAGTATGGCTACACCTTC,few,TRBV7-9,-,TRBJ1-2
CASRTAGGPENEQFF,TGTGCCAGCAGGACGGCGGGAGGGCCGGAAAATGAGCAGTTCTTC,few,TRBV28,TRBD2,TRBJ2-1
CASSQRGTNYNEQFF,TGTGCCAGCAGCCAACGAGGGACTAACTACAATGAGCAGTTCTTC,few,TRBV7-9,TRBD2,TRBJ2-1
CASIGVRIGELFF,TGTGCCAGCATTGGGGTTCGCATCGGGGAGCTGTTTTTT,-,TRBV2,-,TRBJ2-2
CASSSLQRNTEAFF,TGTGCCAGCAGCTCCTTACAGCGGAACACTGAAGCTTTCTTT,many,TRBV5-5,-,TRBJ1-1
CASSFTNTDTQYF,TGTGCCAGCAGTTTCACAAACACAGATACGCAGTATTTT,-,TRBV6-5,-,TRBJ2-3
CASSDHYGQGENTEAFF,TGTGCCAGCAGCGATCATTATGGACAGGGAGAGAACACTGAAGCTTTCTTT,few,TRBV7-9,TRBD1,TRBJ1-1
CSASTGAHLIQETQYF,TGCAGTGCTAGTACGGGAGCGCACCTGATCCAAGAGACCCAGTACTTC,-,TRBV20-1,-,TRBJ2-5
CASSFRDRTYEQYF,TGCGCCAGCAGCTTCCGGGACAGAACCTACGAGCAGTACTTC,-,TRBV5-1,TRBD1,TRBJ2-7
CASSLRTILAGGKEQYF,TGTGCCAGCAGTTTACGGACGATACTAGCGGGAGGAAAAGAGCAGTACTTC,-,TRBV12-3/TRBV12-4,TRBD2,TRBJ2-7
CAISGRTDPYEQYF,TGTGCCATCAGTGGGAGGACGGATCCATACGAGCAGTACTTC,-,TRBV10-3,-,TRBJ2-7
CASSYSLQISTDTQYF,TGTGCCAGCAGTTACTCGCTGCAGATTAGCACAGATACGCAGTATTTT,few,TRBV6-5,-,TRBJ2-3
CASSQDVIAGYLETQYF,TGTGCCAGCAGCCAAGATGTGATAGCGGGATACTTGGAGACCCAGTACTTC,-,TRBV14,TRBD2,TRBJ2-5
CASSIRGGTSHTGELFF,TGTGCCAGCAGCATTCGGGGAGGCACTTCGCACACCGGGGAGCTGTTTTTT,-,TRBV14,-,TRBJ2-2
CASSFLAGVIYEQYF,TGTGCCAGCAGTTTCTTAGCGGGAGTGATCTACGAGCAGTACTTC,few,TRBV12-3/TRBV12-4,TRBD2,TRBJ2-7
CASREKREAYNEQFF,TGTGCCAGCAGGGAAAAGCGGGAGGCATACAATGAGCAGTTCTTC,few,TRBV3-1,TRBD2,TRBJ2-1
CASSSRGDGSNYGYTF,TGTGCCAGCAGCAGTAGGGGGGACGGGAGTAACTATGGCTACACCTTC,few,TRBV9,-,TRBJ1-2
CASSSGNGGPYEQYF,TGCGCCAGCAGTTCGGGTAATGGAGGGCCTTACGAGCAGTACTTC,many,TRBV5-1,-,TRBJ2-7
CAISEGALARGTDTQYF,TGTGCCATCAGTGAGGGGGCACTAGCGAGGGGCACAGATACGCAGTATTTT,-,TRBV10-3,TRBD2,TRBJ2-3
CASSPPGYRDQPQHF,TGTGCCAGCAGTCCCCCAGGGTATCGGGATCAGCCCCAGCATTTT,-,TRBV12-3/TRBV12-4,-,TRBJ1-5
CATSVVVNCTDTQYF,TGTGCCACCAGTGTGGTAGTCAATTGCACAGATACGCAGTATTTT,-,TRBV24-1,-,TRBJ2-3
CASSLLPSGASGIYEQYF,TGCGCCAGCAGCTTGTTACCGTCCGGGGCTAGCGGGATCTACGAGCAGTACTTC,-,TRBV5-1,TRBD2,TRBJ2-7
CSARDPPPGTYEQYF,TGCAGTGCTAGAGATCCTCCCCCTGGGACCTACGAGCAGTACTTC,few,TRBV20-1,-,TRBJ2-7
CASRISAVRSYMETQYF,TGTGCCAGTCGGATTTCGGCGGTACGAAGTTATATGGAGACCCAGTACTTC,-,TRBV6-1,-,TRBJ2-5
CASSLGSGTGELFF,TGCGCCAGCAGCCTTGGTAGCGGCACCGGGGAGCTGTTTTTT,-,TRBV4-1,-,TRBJ2-2
CASSRAPYNEQFF,TGTGCCAGCAGTCGGGCACCCTACAATGAGCAGTTCTTC,-,TRBV2,-,TRBJ2-1
CASQPAGTEKLFF,TGTGCCAGCCAACCTGCAGGGACTGAAAAACTGTTTTTT,-,TRBV27,-,TRBJ1-4
CSAGDRGYEQYF,TGCAGCGCCGGGGACAGGGGATACGAGCAGTACTTC,few,TRBV29-1,TRBD1,TRBJ2-7
CASSFLGIGGADQPQHF,TGTGCCAGCAGTTTTCTAGGAATAGGGGGCGCGGATCAGCCCCAGCATTTT,-,TRBV27,TRBD1,TRBJ1-5
CASSLVSGSGADTQYF,TGCGCCAGCAGCCTAGTCTCCGGGAGTGGAGCAGATACGCAGTATTTT,few,TRBV5-1,-,TRBJ2-3
CASSRTSGSYGEQFF,TGTGCCAGCAGCCGGACTAGCGGTTCCTACGGGGAGCAGTTCTTC,few,TRBV5-5,TRBD2,TRBJ2-1
CASSLPTTSGTVYGETQYF,TGTGCCAGCAGCCTCCCAACGACTAGCGGGACGGTTTACGGGGAGACCCAGTACTTC,-,TRBV11-2,TRBD2,TRBJ2-5